The clone carrying this T cell receptor (beta chain) occurred a few times. Its antigen is currently unknown. The record originates from a study of CD8 T cells in ankylosing spondylitis. Germline assignment: CDR1 MGHRA and CDR2 YSYEKL. This CDR3 comprises 17 residues. V shed 1 base and J shed 0 bases, with 10 bases lying between them. Generation of TCR beta libraries employed quantitative 5'-RACE incorporating molecular barcodes. TCRdb redid the calling of the 5' RACE reads with MiXCR, one entry per CDR3 protein. The data show around 770,000 distinct CDR3 sequences, with 15% to 20% seen just once and around 19% held by the top ten. General study findings and limits: There were earlier reports of some motif variants in reactive arthritis synovial fluid and blood. Clones that were linked to disease were CD8+ and were relatively rare in peripheral blood. Apparently characteristic of ankylosing spondylitis blood was a TCR beta motif (about 8 highly homologous variants). Significant enrichment of disease-linked clones was reportedly seen in matched ankylosing spondylitis synovial fluid.

V and J are TRBV4-1 and TRBJ2-6; D unresolved. The sample consisted of blood, either unsorted or a sorted T cell fraction (not recorded which). The receptor comes from a male donor with ankylosing spondylitis. CDR3 residues: CASSQVTGRSGANVLTF. As DNA, the CDR3 is TGCGCCAGCAGCCAAGTAACCGGCCGCTCTGGGGCCAACGTCCTGACTTTC.